The 3 T cell receptor beta chains in this list originate from one sample, sequenced in a study of vaccination and CD4 T cells after COVID-19. Treatment meaning: approximately 10-day PBMC culture with coronavirus spike peptide pools or control peptides (ViraFEST assay). These TCRs' antigens remain unknown. Cultured CD4+ T cells had their DNA profiled by the Oncomine TCR Beta short-read assay. TCRdb re-called the PCR reads with MiXCR, one entry per CDR3 protein. The sample has 14,000 or so distinct CDR3 sequences, around 30% seen once. Sample: cultured CD4+ T cells from blood. The receptors stem from a human donor with COVID-19.

The CDR3 protein is CASSLGLPNTEAFF. The CDR3 bases are TGTGCCAGCAGCTTGGGACTCCCGAACACTGAAGCTTTCTTT. The chain is built from TRBV5-5 and TRBJ1-1; no clear D gene. This CDR3 comprises 14 residues. The V gene's germline CDR1 is SGHKS and CDR2 YYEKEE (reference sequence). V lost 0 bases, J lost 1 base, and 7 bases lay in between.

Judged by abundance, this clonotype is medium-sized (0.01 to 0.1%). V and J are TRBV2 and TRBJ1-2; 9 bases align to TRBD1. With V trimmed by 4 bases and J by 0 bases, 9 bases remained unmatched. Germline V CDR1 and CDR2: SNHLY, FYNNEI. The CDR3 contains 17 residues. The CDR3 DNA reads TGTGCCAGCAGTGTGGACAGGGGCGAATTCACTAACTATGGCTACACCTTC. Amino acid sequence: CASSVDRGEFTNYGYTF.

This chain uses TRBV9 with TRBJ2-3, with 9 bases identical to TRBD2. Germline V lookup: CDR1 SGDLS, CDR2 YYNGEE. The CDR3 is 15 residues long. J gave up 1 base and V 1 base, and 1 base lay outside the gene matches. The CDR3 bases are TGTGCCAGCAGCGTAATAGCGGGGGGCACAGATACGCAGTATTTT. Residues: CASSVIAGGTDTQYF.